These 19 T cell receptor beta chains originate from one sample sequenced in a study of cytomegalovirus exposure and HLA in healthy donors (dated by TCRdb to about 2017). Library preparation employed the immunoSEQ multiplex PCR assay. For the multiplex PCR, a mixture combining 60 forward primers for TCR Vbeta segments and 13 reverse primers for TCR Jbeta segments was used. The table comes from immuneACCESS by way of TCRdb, which keeps in-frame sequences with V and J called. Part of the clones is missing from these tables; in studies checked, under half for an unresolved V gene and the rest for unknown reasons. This sample is represented by approximately 150,000 clones; about 77% of them were singletons. The biggest ten clones account for over 2.5% of the sample. Source material: PBMCs. These receptors were taken from a woman between 35 and 50 years old in good health and CMV-seropositive.

The chain carries TRBV4-3 and TRBJ1-1; 9 nucleotides line up with TRBD1. With V trimmed by 7 bases and J by 1 base, 1 base remained unmatched. CDR3 length: 13 residues. Per germline, CDR1 LGHNA and CDR2 YSLEER. The chain's CDR3 is CASTGQGNTEAFF. As DNA, the CDR3 is TGCGCCAGCACGGGACAGGGGAACACTGAAGCTTTCTTT.

The chain joins TRBV18 to TRBJ1-5; D gene unclear. CDR1 KGHSH and CDR2 LQKENI come from the germline V gene. V was trimmed by 4 bases and J by 1 base, leaving 8 bases between them. The CDR3 covers 14 residues. CDR3 in DNA: TGTGCCAGCTCACTCGCTCAGAGCAATCAGCCCCAGCATTTT. As protein: CASSLAQSNQPQHF. Together with reference TRBV18 and TRBJ1-5, the CDR3 gives the full variable domain: NAGVMQNPRHLVRRRGQEARLRCSPMKGHSHVYWYRQLPEEGLKFMVYLQKENIIDESGMPKERFSAEFPKEGPSILRIQQVVRGDSAAYFCASSLAQSNQPQHFGDGTRLSIL.

The V call is TRBV4-3, the J call TRBJ2-3, with TRBD2 as a possible D gene (6 bases). The V gene lost 4 bases and the J gene lost 0 bases, with 14 bases spanning the gap. The germline V gene has CDR1 LGHNA and CDR2 YSLEER. CDR3 length: 16 residues. Written as DNA, the CDR3 is TGCGCCAGCAGCCGGGACTCCGGGACTAGCACAGATACGCAGTATTTT. It yields the protein CASSRDSGTSTDTQYF.

The chain employs TRBV27 and TRBJ1-5, with D unresolved. In germline, CDR1 is MNHEY, CDR2 SMNVEV (reference sequence). This CDR3 comprises 14 residues. V dropped 0 bases and J dropped 0 bases, with 3 bases sitting between them. The CDR3 DNA reads as TGTGCCAGCAGTTTATCCCGTAGCAATCAGCCCCAGCATTTT. This sequence encodes CASSLSRSNQPQHF.

This clone showed up just a few times. The genes are TRBV14 and TRBJ1-1; D unclear. CDR1 and CDR2 (germline): SGHDN, FVKESK. Trimming removed 4 bases at V and 3 bases at J, with 9 bases between. The CDR3 is made up of 13 amino acids. The CDR3 reads CASSLQEDTEAFF. The DNA of the CDR3 is TGTGCCAGCAGCCTGCAAGAGGACACTGAAGCTTTCTTT.

The genes are TRBV29-1 and TRBJ2-1; 12 nucleotides align to TRBD1. Trimming removed 5 bases from V and 10 bases from J; junction bases left unmatched: 12. From germline, CDR1 is SQVTM and CDR2 ANQGSEA. The CDR3 has 15 amino acids. The CDR3 spells CSVRIWDRGREEQFF. The CDR3 DNA follows: TGCAGCGTTCGAATCTGGGACAGGGGGCGTGAGGAGCAGTTCTTC.

This chain uses TRBV28 with TRBJ2-5; D ambiguous. The end of the DNA fits TRBJ2-7 better, so the J call may be wrong. The germline V gene encodes CDR1 MDHEN and CDR2 SYDVKM. The CDR3 has 12 amino acids. CDR3 protein: CASSSLLYEQYF. CDR3 bases: TGTGCCAGCAGCTCTCTACTCTACGAGCAGTACTTC.

The chain links TRBV28 to TRBJ2-7, with a possible D match to TRBD2 (5 bases). Germline lookup yields CDR1 MDHEN and CDR2 SYDVKM. This CDR3 spans 14 amino acids. Trimming removed 8 bases at V and 2 bases at J, with 16 bases between. CDR3 bases: TGTGCCAGCGATAATGGGGTCGGGGCCTACGAGCAGTACTTC. It codes for CASDNGVGAYEQYF.

The chain carries TRBV11-2 and TRBJ2-7; D is perhaps TRBD1 (5 bases). CDR1 SGHAT and CDR2 FQNNGV come from the germline V gene. Between the trimmed V and J ends, which lost 6 bases and 1 base, there was a span of 13 bases. The CDR3 is 14 residues long. The DNA for the CDR3 is TGTGCCAGCAGGGACGACAGAGGATCCTACGAGCAGTACTTC. This encodes CASRDDRGSYEQYF.

This sequence joins TRBV5-6 and TRBJ1-1, with 7 nucleotides matching TRBD1. Germline CDR1 and CDR2: SGHDT and YYEEEE. The CDR3 length is 15 residues. V shed 1 base and J 3 bases; nucleotides not matched to a gene: 6. The CDR3 protein is CASSLTGALYTEAFF. CDR3 nucleotide sequence: TGTGCCAGCAGCTTGACAGGGGCGTTATACACTGAAGCTTTCTTT.

The rearrangement uses TRBV5-6 and TRBJ2-5, with a possible D match to TRBD1 (5 bases). The end of the DNA is better explained by TRBJ2-7, so the J call may be wrong. The CDR3 contains 14 residues. Germline V gene sequence: CDR1 SGHDT, CDR2 YYEEEE. CDR3 bases: TGTGCCAGCAGTTCCTTTCAGGGTACCTACGAGCAGTACTTC. This gives the protein CASSSFQGTYEQYF.

This sequence joins TRBV7-2 and TRBJ2-5; 8 bases line up with TRBD2. Germline-derived CDR1 and CDR2 are SGHTA and FQGNSA. The ends lost 5 bases at V and 2 bases at J; junction bases unmatched: 7. The CDR3 runs to 15 residues. Written as DNA, the CDR3 is TGTGCCAGCAGCCTCGGGGGGGCGGGGCAAGAGACCCAGTACTTC. As protein: CASSLGGAGQETQYF.

The chain recombines TRBV29-1 with TRBJ2-7, with 7 bases identical to TRBD1. The V gene end was trimmed by 1 base and the J gene end by 7 bases; junction bases not matched to a gene: 16. The CDR3 loop spans 16 amino acids. Germline-derived CDR1 and CDR2 are SQVTM and ANQGSEA. The DNA of the CDR3 is TGCAGCGTTGAAGGCCCAAGACAGGGTCCTAAGTATGAGCAGTACTTC. It encodes CSVEGPRQGPKYEQYF.

This chain connects TRBV19 to TRBJ2-6, with D unresolved. This CDR3 contains 14 residues. Germline-derived CDR1 and CDR2 are LNHDA and SQIVND (reference sequence). The germline V and J ends were trimmed by 4 bases and 1 base, with 5 bases remaining between them. CDR3 residues: CASSTFSGANVLTF. For the CDR3, the DNA is TGTGCCAGTAGTACCTTTTCTGGGGCCAACGTCCTGACTTTC.

This clone has only a few counts. J is TRBJ2-7 and V is TRBV9; 7 positions agree with TRBD2. Germline V gene sequence: CDR1 SGDLS, CDR2 YYNGEE. The trim removed 3 bases at V and 2 bases at J, leaving 11 bases unmatched. This CDR3 has 16 residues. CDR3 loop: CASSGPEGGEAYEQYF. CDR3 DNA sequence: TGTGCCAGCAGCGGACCTGAGGGAGGGGAGGCCTACGAGCAGTACTTC.

CDR3 coding DNA: TGTGCCAGCAGTGAAGTCGTACGGGGCGAGCAGTACTTC. Its translation is CASSEVVRGEQYF. The chain combines TRBV2 with TRBJ2-7; weak D call: TRBD2 (5 bases). Trimming pared 1 base from V and 6 bases from J, leaving 10 bases between. Looked up from germline, CDR1 is SNHLY and CDR2 is FYNNEI. CDR3 length equals 13 residues.

This chain uses TRBV7-9 with TRBJ2-1; a possible D gene is TRBD2 (6 bases). The CDR3 loop spans 15 amino acids. Germline values: CDR1 SEHNR, CDR2 FQNEAQ (reference sequence). Trimming shortened V by 5 bases and J by 3 bases, and 14 bases separated the two germline ends. This CDR3 is CASSPEGRFYNEQFF. The DNA of the CDR3 is TGTGCCAGCAGCCCGGAGGGGCGATTCTACAATGAGCAGTTCTTC.

The chain employs TRBV5-4 and TRBJ2-7, with D possibly TRBD1 on 6 matching bases. CDR1 is SGHNT, CDR2 YYREEE, per germline (reference sequence). The germline V and J ends were trimmed by 2 bases and 6 bases, with 12 bases remaining between them. The CDR3 totals 13 residues. CDR3 sequence: CASSLRTGLEQYF. The CDR3 DNA sequence: TGTGCCAGCAGCTTACGTACAGGGCTCGAGCAGTACTTC.

The chain couples TRBV2 to TRBJ2-1, with D possibly being TRBD1 (6 bases). V lost 8 bases to trimming and J lost 4 bases, with 12 bases between them. Looked up from germline, CDR1 is SNHLY and CDR2 is FYNNEI. The CDR3 has 13 amino acids. The CDR3 loop is CASYGQTYNEQFF. CDR3 in DNA: TGTGCCAGCTATGGACAGACTTACAATGAGCAGTTCTTC.